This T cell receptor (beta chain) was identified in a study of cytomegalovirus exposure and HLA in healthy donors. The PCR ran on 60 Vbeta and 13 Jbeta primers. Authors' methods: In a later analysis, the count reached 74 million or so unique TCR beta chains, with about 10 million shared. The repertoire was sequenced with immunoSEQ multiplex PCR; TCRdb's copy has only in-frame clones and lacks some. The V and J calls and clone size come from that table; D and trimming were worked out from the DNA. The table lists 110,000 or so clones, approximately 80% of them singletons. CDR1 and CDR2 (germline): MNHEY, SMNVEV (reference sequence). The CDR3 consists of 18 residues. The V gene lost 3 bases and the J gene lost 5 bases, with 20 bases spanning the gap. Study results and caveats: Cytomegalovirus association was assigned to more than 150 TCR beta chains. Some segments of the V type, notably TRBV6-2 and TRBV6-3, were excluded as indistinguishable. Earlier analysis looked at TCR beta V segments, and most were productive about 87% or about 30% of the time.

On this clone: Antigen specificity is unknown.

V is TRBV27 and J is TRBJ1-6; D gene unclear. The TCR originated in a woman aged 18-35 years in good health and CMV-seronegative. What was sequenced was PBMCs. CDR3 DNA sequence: TGTGCCAGCAGTTTTACTTTTCCGAGACAAATAGATAATTCACCCCTCCACTTT. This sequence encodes CASSFTFPRQIDNSPLHF.